Listed here are 5 T cell receptor beta chains from one sample, sequenced in a study of blood T cell repertoires in COVID-19. Assay used: immunoSEQ multiplex PCR; TCRdb lists only in-frame clones, some missing. This sample has over 75,000 clones, with nearly 90% found just once. The specimen was peripheral blood. These receptors came from a woman of 80 years or more with acute or convalescent COVID-19.

The rearrangement links TRBV13 to TRBJ2-1; D perhaps matches TRBD2 (6 bases). The germline gives CDR1 PRHDT, CDR2 FYEKMQ (reference sequence). This CDR3 has 17 residues. V was shortened by 8 bases and J by 2 bases, with 22 bases between the two germline ends. The CDR3 loop reads CASFRGTGPGAYNEQFF. The CDR3 nucleotides read TGTGCCAGCTTCCGGGGGACGGGCCCGGGGGCCTACAATGAGCAGTTCTTC.

This chain uses TRBV5-1 with TRBJ1-4; D gene uncertain. In germline, CDR1 is SGHRS, CDR2 YFSETQ. V gave up 5 bases and J gave up 8 bases, with 19 bases separating them. The CDR3 is 15 residues long. CDR3 in amino acids: CASSLNSNLNEKLFF. The CDR3 bases are TGCGCCAGCAGTTTAAATAGCAATCTCAACGAAAAACTGTTTTTT.

The rearrangement uses TRBV24-1 and TRBJ2-1; 11 nucleotides match TRBD2. Germline CDR1 is KGHDR and CDR2 is SFDVKD. This CDR3 region has 16 residues. Unmatched junction bases numbered 11, after V lost 4 bases and J lost 10 bases. The CDR3: CATSEASGRTHGEQFF. The CDR3 DNA follows: TGTGCCACCAGTGAGGCTAGCGGGAGGACGCATGGGGAGCAGTTCTTC.

The genes are TRBV10-3 and TRBJ1-2; weak D call: TRBD1 (6 bases). The CDR3 is 15 residues long. The V end was cut by 1 base, the J end by 4 bases, with 13 bases between. CDR1 ENHRY and CDR2 SYGVKD come from the germline V gene. The CDR3 sequence is CAISEFPGQSYGYTF. CDR3 nucleotide sequence: TGTGCCATCAGTGAGTTCCCGGGACAAAGCTATGGCTACACCTTC.

The V and J genes are TRBV2 and TRBJ2-3; D may be TRBD1 (6 bases). The ends were cut back, 4 bases at V and 3 bases at J, with 17 bases in the middle. CDR3 length equals 16 residues. Germline V gives CDR1 SNHLY, CDR2 FYNNEI. The CDR3 here is CASSVIGGIATDTQYF. For the CDR3, the DNA is TGTGCCAGCAGTGTAATAGGGGGTATAGCGACAGATACGCAGTATTTT.